A single sample is the source of the 10 T cell receptor beta chains below, sequenced in a study of T cells expressing NK-cell markers. One entry per CDR3 protein, without DNA, is what TCRdb gives after re-calling the 5' RACE reads. Its clone listing holds 150,000 to 180,000 distinct CDR3 sequences. The specimen sequenced was blood T cells: a sorted CD56 or NKG2C T cell subset, CD4+ or CD8+ T cells, or bulk PBMC T cells (not recorded which). These receptors all stem from a woman aged 45-60 years in good health.

The chain couples TRBV20-1 to TRBJ2-1; lacking DNA, the TRBD1 call made by TCRdb goes unchecked. Germline CDR1 DFQATT, CDR2 SNEGSKA (reference sequence). The CDR3 spans 13 residues. This chain's CDR3 is CSAERVDYNEQFF.

This chain connects TRBV6-4 to TRBJ2-3; the TCRdb call, TRBD2, lacks DNA for checking. This CDR3 has 14 residues. The V gene's germline CDR1 is MRHNA and CDR2 SNTAGT. The CDR3 region is CASSDERETDTQYF.

V and J are TRBV6-2 or TRBV6-3 and TRBJ2-4; TCRdb's D gene call, TRBD2, goes unchecked for lack of DNA. This CDR3 has 18 amino acids. Germline V gene data show CDR1 as MNHEY and CDR2 as SVGEGT. The CDR3 sequence: CASGGWIGADLAKNIQYF.

The J gene is TRBJ1-5, the V gene TRBV12-5; TCRdb picks TRBD1, but there is no DNA to check that call. The germline V gene has CDR1 LGHNT and CDR2 FRNRAP. CDR3 length equals 16 residues. CDR3 residues: CASVAYEQGSHQPQHF.

The genes are TRBV27 and TRBJ1-1; with no DNA, the TCRdb D assignment of TRBD1 cannot be verified. The CDR3 is 14 amino acids. CDR1 MNHEY and CDR2 SMNVEV come from the germline V gene (reference sequence). This chain's CDR3 is CASTPGRGNTEAFF.

This chain links TRBV7-9 with TRBJ1-3; TCRdb names TRBD1, which stays unverified in the absence of DNA. Germline V gene lookup returns CDR1 SEHNR and CDR2 FQNEAQ (reference sequence). This CDR3 region has 15 residues. The chain's CDR3 is CASRGASDSGNTIYF.

The rearrangement links TRBV7-6 to TRBJ1-5; lacking DNA, the TRBD1 call made by TCRdb goes unchecked. The germline V gene encodes CDR1 SGHVS and CDR2 FNYEAQ. The CDR3 has 15 amino acids. The CDR3 loop reads CASSPGQGSNQPQHF.

The CDR3: CATGLWGTEAFF. V and J are TRBV7-8 and TRBJ1-1. CDR3 length: 12 residues. Germline CDR1 is SGHVS and CDR2 is FQNEAQ.

J is TRBJ2-2 and V is TRBV12-3 or TRBV12-4; the TCRdb D gene call, TRBD1, has no DNA to confirm it. The CDR3 totals 14 residues. The CDR3 sequence is CASTGTGTTGELFF.

The chain combines TRBV7-6 with TRBJ2-5; absent DNA, TCRdb's TRBD1 call cannot be checked. The CDR3 runs to 18 residues. Germline CDR1 is SGHVS and CDR2 is FNYEAQ. CDR3 in amino acids: CASSYPGQGASGEETQYF.